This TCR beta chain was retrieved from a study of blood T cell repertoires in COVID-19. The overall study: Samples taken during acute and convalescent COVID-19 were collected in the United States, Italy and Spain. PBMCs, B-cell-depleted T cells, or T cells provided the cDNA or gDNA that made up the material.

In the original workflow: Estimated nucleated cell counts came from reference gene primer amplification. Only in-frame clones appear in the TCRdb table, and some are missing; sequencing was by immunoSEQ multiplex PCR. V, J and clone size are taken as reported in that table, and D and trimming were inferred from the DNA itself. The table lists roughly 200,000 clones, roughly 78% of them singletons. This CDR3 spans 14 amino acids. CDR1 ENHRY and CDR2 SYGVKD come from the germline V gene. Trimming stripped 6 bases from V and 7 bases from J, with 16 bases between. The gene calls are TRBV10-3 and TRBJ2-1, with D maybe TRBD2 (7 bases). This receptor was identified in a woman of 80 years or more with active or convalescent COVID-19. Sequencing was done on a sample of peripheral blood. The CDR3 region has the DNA TGTGCCATCAGGGGGGGGCTAAACCAAAATGAGCAGTTCTTC. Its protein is CAIRGGLNQNEQFF.